A single TCR beta chain is shown here with its context. The sample originates from a study of blood T cell repertoires in COVID-19. Study-level background: The analysed material was cDNA or gDNA that came from T cells, B-cell-depleted T cells, or PBMCs.

Germline CDR1 and CDR2: MNHEY and SVGAGI. This CDR3 has 15 amino acids. Trimming left V 5 bases short and J 3 bases short, with 13 bases between. The repertoire was sequenced with immunoSEQ multiplex PCR; TCRdb's copy has only in-frame clones and lacks some. Of 200,000 to 250,000 clones listed, approximately 85% are singletons. V usage is TRBV6-5 and J usage is TRBJ2-2; D may be TRBD2 (6 bases). The receptor was derived from a woman in her 70s with COVID-19, enrolled during active disease. Sequenced input: peripheral blood. CDR3 amino acids: CASSRGTPDTGELFF. CDR3 nucleotide sequence: TGTGCCAGCAGTCGCGGGACTCCAGACACCGGGGAGCTGTTTTTT.